The 30 T cell receptor beta chains below come from one sample, sequenced in a study of T cell repertoires in cytomegalovirus infection. TCRdb used MiXCR to reprocess the reads, holding one entry per CDR3 protein. The sample holds about 230,000 distinct CDR3 sequences, roughly 20% seen once. Sequenced input: CD8+ T cells from PBMCs. These receptors were taken from a human donor in good health (CMV status not recorded). Some clones in this sample may be carry-over from other donors' samples.

The chain carries TRBV7-8 and TRBJ2-1; D not certain. The CDR3 runs 13 residues. CDR1 and CDR2 from the germline V gene are SGHVS and FQNEAQ. V lost 5 bases and J lost 8, with 13 bases in between. This CDR3 is CASSRSAGDEQFF. The CDR3 region has the DNA TGTGCCAGCAGCCGCAGCGCAGGTGATGAGCAGTTCTTC.

This clonotype was seen only a few times. The J gene is TRBJ2-5, the V gene TRBV7-9; either TRBD1 or TRBD2 may fit D (5 bases each). The CDR3 contains 14 residues. The V end was cut by 4 bases, the J end by 2 bases, with 11 bases between. Germline V gene data show CDR1 as SEHNR and CDR2 as FQNEAQ (reference sequence). This chain's CDR3 is CASSSPGRQETQYF. Here the CDR3 DNA reads TGTGCCAGCAGCTCACCGGGACGGCAAGAGACCCAGTACTTC.

The chain employs TRBV2 and TRBJ2-1; unclear D gene. The CDR3 contains 14 residues. V lost 6 bases to trimming and J lost 0 bases, with 9 bases between them. The germline V gene has CDR1 SNHLY and CDR2 FYNNEI. CDR3 protein: CASRVRSSYNEQFF. As DNA, the CDR3 is TGTGCCAGCAGAGTTAGGAGCTCCTACAATGAGCAGTTCTTC.

The genes are TRBV9 and TRBJ1-1, with 9 positions matching TRBD1. Germline CDR1 SGDLS, CDR2 YYNGEE. This CDR3 is built from 17 residues. Trimming at V came to 4 bases and at J to 3 bases, leaving 13 bases not matched to a gene. CDR3 loop: CASSSTGGEELDTEAFF. The CDR3 coding sequence is TGTGCCAGCAGCTCTACAGGGGGCGAGGAACTGGACACTGAAGCTTTCTTT.

The CDR3 coding sequence is TGTGCCAGCAGCCCTAGTAGGGGACAGGGCTACGAGCAGTACTTC. As protein: CASSPSRGQGYEQYF. The chain is built from TRBV7-9 and TRBJ2-7; 9 nucleotides agree with TRBD1. The V and J ends lost 5 bases and 3 bases, in that order; junction bases with no gene match: 8. The CDR3 loop spans 15 amino acids. Germline CDR1 is SEHNR and CDR2 is FQNEAQ (reference sequence).

This clonotype was seen repeatedly, ten times or more. The rearrangement links TRBV7-8 to TRBJ1-3; D not resolved. The V end lost 2 bases, the J end lost 3 bases, and 11 bases lay between the germline ends. This CDR3 contains 15 residues. CDR1 and CDR2 from the germline V gene are SGHVS and FQNEAQ. The CDR3 bases are TGTGCCAGCAGCTTACCGGACGCGGGTGGAAACACCATATATTTT. Translating it yields CASSLPDAGGNTIYF.

This clonotype was found a few times. The V and J genes are TRBV7-2 and TRBJ2-5, with D unresolved. The V end was cut by 2 bases, the J end by 5 bases, with 9 bases between. Germline V gene lookup returns CDR1 SGHTA and CDR2 FQGNSA. The CDR3 covers 13 residues. The CDR3 region has the DNA TGTGCCAGCAGCTTAAATTTCAGGGAGACCCAGTACTTC. Its translation is CASSLNFRETQYF.

This clonotype was recorded many times. The chain joins TRBV7-2 to TRBJ1-3; TRBD1 aligns across 7 bases. The CDR3 spans 16 residues. Germline CDR1 and CDR2: SGHTA and FQGNSA. The J segment lost 5 bases and the V segment lost 3 bases, leaving 10 bases of the junction unmatched. CDR3 coding DNA: TGTGCCAGCAGCTTCATCGACAGGGATGGCCGAAACACCATATATTTT. Translation gives CASSFIDRDGRNTIYF.

The chain employs TRBV20-1 and TRBJ1-2, with D unresolved. The ends were cut back, 5 bases at V and 5 bases at J, with 27 bases in the middle. Looked up from germline, CDR1 is DFQATT and CDR2 is SNEGSKA (reference sequence). This CDR3 comprises 17 residues. CDR3 region: CSADPPGRTTEPYGYTF. DNA of the CDR3: TGCAGTGCTGACCCACCTGGGCGGACGACCGAACCATATGGCTACACCTTC.

The rearrangement uses TRBV6-5 and TRBJ2-7; weak D call: TRBD2 (7 bases). The CDR3 runs to 15 residues. V shed 0 bases and J shed 6 bases, with 15 bases lying between them. Per the germline V gene, CDR1 is MNHEY and CDR2 is SVGAGI. The CDR3 DNA reads as TGTGCCAGCAGTTACTCTTCCGGGGGGCTAGGCGAGCAGTACTTC. It yields the protein CASSYSSGGLGEQYF.

The chain joins TRBV4-1 to TRBJ2-2; TRBD2 agrees at 8 bases. Looked up from germline, CDR1 is MGHRA and CDR2 is YSYEKL. The CDR3 is made up of 14 amino acids. Losses at the gene ends were 2 bases for V and 7 bases for J; bases not matched to a gene: 3. Here the CDR3 reads CASSQPTSDGELFF. The CDR3 nucleotides read TGCGCCAGCAGCCAACCGACTAGCGACGGGGAGCTGTTTTTT.

The rearrangement uses TRBV28 and TRBJ2-1; TRBD2 aligns across 7 bases. CDR3 length: 15 residues. The V gene end was trimmed by 2 bases and the J gene end by 3 bases; junction bases not matched to a gene: 4. Germline loops: CDR1 MDHEN, CDR2 SYDVKM. The CDR3 coding sequence is TGTGCCAGCAGTTTACTAGCGGATGACTACAATGAGCAGTTCTTC. This translates into CASSLLADDYNEQFF.

This clonotype was detected ten times or more. The chain couples TRBV7-2 to TRBJ2-3; D not resolved. The CDR3 runs 12 residues. V lost 4 bases, J lost 5 bases, and 7 bases lay in between. Germline assignment: CDR1 SGHTA and CDR2 FQGNSA. This chain's CDR3 is CASSSRLDTQYF. CDR3 nucleotide sequence: TGTGCCAGCAGCTCCCGCTTAGATACGCAGTATTTT.

This clonotype was seen more than once but under ten times. V gene TRBV28 combines with J gene TRBJ2-1, with a tentative D call TRBD2 (5 bases). V lost 6 bases and J lost 0, with 9 bases in between. The CDR3 totals 14 residues. Per germline, CDR1 MDHEN and CDR2 SYDVKM. The CDR3 DNA is TGTGCCAGCAGAGAGCGGAGCTCCTACAATGAGCAGTTCTTC. Its translation is CASRERSSYNEQFF. The full variable domain, completed using reference TRBV28 and TRBJ2-1, is DVKVTQSSRYLVKRTGEKVFLECVQDMDHENMFWYRQDPGLGLRLIYFSYDVKMKEKGDIPEGYSVSREKKERFSLILESASTNQTSMYLCASRERSSYNEQFFGPGTRLTVL.

The chain uses TRBV14 and TRBJ1-4; no definite D call. Germline CDR1 and CDR2: SGHDN and FVKESK. The CDR3 has 15 residues. The V gene lost 1 base and the J gene lost 0 bases, with 6 bases spanning the gap. CDR3 region: CASSQGTSTNEKLFF. The CDR3 region has the DNA TGTGCCAGCAGCCAAGGAACATCAACTAATGAAAAACTGTTTTTT.

This clonotype has only a few counts. This chain joins TRBV12-3 or TRBV12-4 and TRBJ1-6; 7 bases line up with TRBD1. The CDR3 spans 14 residues. V shed 6 bases, J shed 9 bases, and the junction held 8 bases outside the gene matches. The CDR3 protein is CASRLQGWRSPLHF. In nucleotides, the CDR3 is TGTGCCAGCAGACTACAGGGGTGGCGTTCACCCCTCCACTTT.

The chain recombines TRBV2 with TRBJ2-7; 8 bases match TRBD1. The V segment lost 8 bases and the J segment 7 bases; nucleotides outside the gene matches: 4. This CDR3 region has 11 residues. Germline loops: CDR1 SNHLY, CDR2 FYNNEI. In DNA form, the CDR3 reads TGTGCCAGCCTCACAGGGGGTGAGCAGTACTTC. Protein sequence: CASLTGGEQYF.

This clonotype was seen ten or more times. The V call is TRBV7-6, the J call TRBJ1-1; possible D gene TRBD1, 5 bases. V dropped 5 bases and J dropped 8 bases, with 12 bases sitting between them. Germline CDR1 is SGHVS and CDR2 is FNYEAQ. There are 12 residues in the CDR3. The CDR3 loop reads CASSAGGAEAFF. CDR3 coding DNA: TGTGCCAGCAGCGCCGGGGGAGCCGAAGCTTTCTTT.

The genes are TRBV7-6 and TRBJ1-5; perhaps TRBD1 as D (5 bases). The CDR3 runs to 14 residues. Germline loops: CDR1 SGHVS, CDR2 FNYEAQ. Trimming took 5 bases from V and 7 from J, leaving 15 bases between them. CDR3: CASSRLPEGQPQHF. CDR3 DNA: TGTGCCAGCAGCCGACTCCCGGAGGGGCAGCCCCAGCATTTT.

This chain uses TRBV7-2 with TRBJ2-2; D could derive from TRBD1 or TRBD2 (5 bases each). V lost 7 bases and J 6 bases, leaving 21 bases between the germline ends. CDR3 length equals 16 residues. The germline gives CDR1 SGHTA, CDR2 FQGNSA. The CDR3 coding sequence is TGTGCCAGCATCAACCCGGGACCCAGAGCACCCGGGGAGCTGTTTTTT. Protein product: CASINPGPRAPGELFF.

This clonotype was seen ten or more times. The rearrangement joins TRBV7-2 to TRBJ2-5, with no clear D. Trimming took 1 base from V and 4 from J, leaving 7 bases between them. Looked up from germline, CDR1 is SGHTA and CDR2 is FQGNSA. This CDR3 spans 13 amino acids. The CDR3 region is CASSLVWGETQYF. CDR3 nucleotide sequence: TGTGCCAGCAGCTTAGTTTGGGGAGAGACCCAGTACTTC.

This clonotype occurred many times. V and J are TRBV20-1 and TRBJ1-2; TRBD1 is a possible D gene (5 bases). Germline V lookup: CDR1 DFQATT, CDR2 SNEGSKA (reference sequence). Trimming shortened V by 0 bases and J by 3 bases, and 14 bases separated the two germline ends. The CDR3 covers 15 residues. CDR3: CSARDPGPTYYGYTF. In DNA, the CDR3 is TGCAGTGCTAGAGATCCGGGACCGACCTACTATGGCTACACCTTC.

This chain joins TRBV5-1 and TRBJ2-3; no clear D. This CDR3 has 12 amino acids. The germline V gene encodes CDR1 SGHRS and CDR2 YFSETQ. With 2 bases removed from V and 1 base from J, the gap between germline ends came to 2 bases. The CDR3 nucleotides are TGCGCCAGCAGCTTCCGCACAGATACGCAGTATTTT. Translation: CASSFRTDTQYF.

J is TRBJ2-5 and V is TRBV18, with TRBD1 as a possible D gene (6 bases). The germline CDR1 and CDR2 sequences are KGHSH and LQKENI. The CDR3 is made up of 14 amino acids. Trimming removed 5 bases from V and 5 bases from J, with 15 bases in between. The CDR3 spells CASSSEGVDETQYF. The CDR3 DNA follows: TGTGCCAGCTCAAGCGAGGGGGTCGACGAGACCCAGTACTTC.

This clonotype has just a few counts. The rearrangement joins TRBV12-3 or TRBV12-4 to TRBJ2-7, with unresolved D. V was trimmed by 1 base and J by 2 bases, leaving 9 bases between them. This CDR3 contains 14 residues. CDR3: CASSLDTGPYEQYF. In nucleotides, the CDR3 is TGTGCCAGCAGTTTAGACACTGGTCCCTACGAGCAGTACTTC.

This clonotype came up a few times. The chain is built from TRBV2 and TRBJ1-5; D not resolved. The CDR3 has 12 amino acids. Germline assignment: CDR1 SNHLY and CDR2 FYNNEI. Trimming removed 3 bases from V and 4 bases from J, with 4 bases in between. In nucleotides, the CDR3 is TGTGCCAGCAGTGAGGGAAATCAGCCCCAGCATTTT. This gives the protein CASSEGNQPQHF.

V usage is TRBV12-3 or TRBV12-4 and J usage is TRBJ1-5, with TRBD1 as a possible D gene (6 bases). Trimming removed 8 bases at V and 3 bases at J, with 14 bases between. This CDR3 contains 14 residues. CDR3 loop: CASGGQIDNQPQHF. CDR3 sequence (DNA): TGTGCCAGCGGCGGACAGATAGACAATCAGCCCCAGCATTTT.

At least ten counts were recorded for this clonotype. This chain uses TRBV12-3 or TRBV12-4 with TRBJ2-3; D not certain. V was trimmed by 4 bases and J by 5 bases, leaving 4 bases between them. The CDR3 spans 11 residues. CDR3 amino acids: CASSSEDTQYF. The CDR3 DNA reads TGTGCCAGCAGTTCGGAAGATACGCAGTATTTT.

Worth noting for this clonotype: This may be a read error: a much more frequent sequence differs by one nucleotide. The gene calls are TRBV7-2 and TRBJ2-2; D unresolved. The CDR3 totals 15 residues. Germline V gene data show CDR1 as SGHTA and CDR2 as FQGNSA. CDR3 nucleotides: TGTGCCAGCGGCTTAGTGGGCAGAACGACCGGGGAGCTGTTTTTT. Translated, it gives CASGLVGRTTGELFF. Supplemented by reference TRBV7-2 and TRBJ2-2, the full variable domain reads GAGVSQSPSNKVTEKGKDVELRCDPISGHTALYWYRQSLGQGLEFLIYFQGNSAPDKSGLPSDRFSAERTGGSVSTLTIQRTQQEDSAVYLCASGLVGRTTGELFFGEGSRLTVL.

About this clonotype: With a much larger clone just one base away, this may be a read error. The rearrangement uses TRBV12-3 or TRBV12-4 and TRBJ2-1, with 11 bases fitting TRBD2. This CDR3 spans 13 amino acids. The CDR3 nucleotides are TGTGTCAGCATTAGCGGGGGGGCCTCTGAGCAGTTCTTC. This codes for CVSISGGASEQFF.